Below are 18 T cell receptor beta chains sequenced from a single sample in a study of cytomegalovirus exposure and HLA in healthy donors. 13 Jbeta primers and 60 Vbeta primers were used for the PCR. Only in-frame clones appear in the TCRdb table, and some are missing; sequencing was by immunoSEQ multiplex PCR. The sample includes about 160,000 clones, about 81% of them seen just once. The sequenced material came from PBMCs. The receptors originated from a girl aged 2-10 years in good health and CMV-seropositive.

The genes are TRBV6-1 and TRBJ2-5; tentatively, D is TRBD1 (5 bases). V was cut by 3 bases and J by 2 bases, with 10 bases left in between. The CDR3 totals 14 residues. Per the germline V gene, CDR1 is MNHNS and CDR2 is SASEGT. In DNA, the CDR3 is TGTGCCAGCAGTGACGACAGTTTTCAAGAGACCCAGTACTTC. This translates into CASSDDSFQETQYF.

This CDR3 reads CASGRGRLQETQYF. The CDR3 bases are TGTGCCAGCGGGAGAGGAAGGCTTCAAGAGACCCAGTACTTC. The chain joins TRBV28 to TRBJ2-5, with D maybe TRBD2 (5 bases). Between the trimmed V and J ends, which lost 8 bases and 2 bases, there was a span of 15 bases. CDR3 length: 14 amino acids. Germline-derived CDR1 and CDR2 are MDHEN and SYDVKM.

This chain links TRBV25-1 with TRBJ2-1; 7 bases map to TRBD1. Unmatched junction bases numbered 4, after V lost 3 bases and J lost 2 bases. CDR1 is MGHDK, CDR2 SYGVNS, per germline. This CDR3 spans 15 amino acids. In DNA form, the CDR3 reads TGTGCCAGCAGTGAGGCAGGGGGAACCTACAATGAGCAGTTCTTC. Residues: CASSEAGGTYNEQFF.

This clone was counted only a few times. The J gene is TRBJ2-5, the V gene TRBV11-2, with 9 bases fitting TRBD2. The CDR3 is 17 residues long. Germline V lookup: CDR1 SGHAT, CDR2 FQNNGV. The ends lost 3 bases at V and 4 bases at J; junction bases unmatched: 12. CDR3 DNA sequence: TGTGCCAGCAGCTTTTTCCCCTTAGCGGGAGATGGAGAGACCCAGTACTTC. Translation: CASSFFPLAGDGETQYF. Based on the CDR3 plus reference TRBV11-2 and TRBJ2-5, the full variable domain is EAGVAQSPRYKIIEKRQSVAFWCNPISGHATLYWYQQILGQGPKLLIQFQNNGVVDDSQLPKDRFSAERLKGVDSTLKIQPAKLEDSAVYLCASSFFPLAGDGETQYFGPGTRLLVL.

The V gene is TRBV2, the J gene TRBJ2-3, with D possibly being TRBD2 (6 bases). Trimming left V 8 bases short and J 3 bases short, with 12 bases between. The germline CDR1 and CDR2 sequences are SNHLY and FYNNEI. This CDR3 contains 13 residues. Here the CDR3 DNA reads TGTGCCAGCTGGGGGGAGGCAACAGATACGCAGTATTTT. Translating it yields CASWGEATDTQYF.

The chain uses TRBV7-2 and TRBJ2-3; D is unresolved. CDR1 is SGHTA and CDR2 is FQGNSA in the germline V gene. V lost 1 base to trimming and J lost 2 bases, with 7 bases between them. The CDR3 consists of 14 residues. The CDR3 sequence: CASSLVAATDTQYF. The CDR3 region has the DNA TGTGCCAGCAGCTTAGTTGCGGCCACAGATACGCAGTATTTT.

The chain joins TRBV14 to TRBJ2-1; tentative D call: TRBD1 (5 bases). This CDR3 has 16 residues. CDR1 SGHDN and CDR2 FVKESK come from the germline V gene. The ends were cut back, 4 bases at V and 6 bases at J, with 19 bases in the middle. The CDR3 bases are TGTGCCAGCAGCCCATATGAAGGTGACAGTGCCAATGAGCAGTTCTTC. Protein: CASSPYEGDSANEQFF.

DNA for the CDR3: TGTGCCAGCAGCTTCCAGGGGGGATATAGCAATCAGCCCCAGCATTTT. Translating it yields CASSFQGGYSNQPQHF. The V call is TRBV7-3, the J call TRBJ1-5; 7 bases agree with TRBD1. Per germline, CDR1 SGHTA and CDR2 FQGTGA. The CDR3 consists of 16 residues. V gave up 3 bases and J gave up 0 bases; unmatched junction bases: 5.

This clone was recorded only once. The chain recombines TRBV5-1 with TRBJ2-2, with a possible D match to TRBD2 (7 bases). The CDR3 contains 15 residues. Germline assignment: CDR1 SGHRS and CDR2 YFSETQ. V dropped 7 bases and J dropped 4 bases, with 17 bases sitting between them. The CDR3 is CASGRGGRSTGELFF. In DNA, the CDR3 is TGCGCCAGCGGCAGGGGCGGGAGATCCACCGGGGAGCTGTTTTTT. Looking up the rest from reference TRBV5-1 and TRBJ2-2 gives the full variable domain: KAGVTQTPRYLIKTRGQQVTLSCSPISGHRSVSWYQQTPGQGLQFLFEYFSETQRNKGNFPGRFSGRQFSNSRSEMNVSTLELGDSALYLCASGRGGRSTGELFFGEGSRLTVL.

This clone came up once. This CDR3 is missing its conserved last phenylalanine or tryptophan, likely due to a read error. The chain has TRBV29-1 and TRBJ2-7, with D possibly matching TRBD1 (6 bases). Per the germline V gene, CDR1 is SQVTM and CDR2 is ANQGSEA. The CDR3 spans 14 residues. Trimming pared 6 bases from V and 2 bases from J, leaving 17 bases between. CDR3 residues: CSVAVGGRTYEQYL. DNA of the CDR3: TGCAGCGTGGCCGTAGGGGGACGGACCTACGAGCAGTACCTC.

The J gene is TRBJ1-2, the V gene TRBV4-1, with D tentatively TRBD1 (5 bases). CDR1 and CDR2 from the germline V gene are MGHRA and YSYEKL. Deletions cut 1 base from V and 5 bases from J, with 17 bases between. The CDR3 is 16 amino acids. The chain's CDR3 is CASSQGGGKRPYGYTF. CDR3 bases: TGCGCCAGCAGCCAAGGGGGGGGAAAAAGACCTTATGGCTACACCTTC.

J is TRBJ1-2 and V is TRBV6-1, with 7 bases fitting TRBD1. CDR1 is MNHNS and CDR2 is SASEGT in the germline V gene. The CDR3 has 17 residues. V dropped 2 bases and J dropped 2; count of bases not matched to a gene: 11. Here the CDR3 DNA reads TGTGCCAGCAGTGAATGGCTCGGACAGGCTTACAACTATGGCTACACCTTC. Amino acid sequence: CASSEWLGQAYNYGYTF.

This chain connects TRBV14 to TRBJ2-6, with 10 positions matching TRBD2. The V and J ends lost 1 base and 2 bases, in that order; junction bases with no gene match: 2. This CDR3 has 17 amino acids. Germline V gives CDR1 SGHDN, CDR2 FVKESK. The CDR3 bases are TGTGCCAGCAGCCAAGCTAGCGGGAGTGCTGGGGCCAACGTCCTGACTTTC. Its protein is CASSQASGSAGANVLTF.

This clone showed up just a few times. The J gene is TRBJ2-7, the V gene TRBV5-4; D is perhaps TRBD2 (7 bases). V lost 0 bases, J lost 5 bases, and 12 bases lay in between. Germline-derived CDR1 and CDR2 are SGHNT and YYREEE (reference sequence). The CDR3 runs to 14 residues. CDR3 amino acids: CASSLAVGGHEQYF. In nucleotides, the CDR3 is TGTGCCAGCAGCTTGGCCGTCGGGGGGCACGAGCAGTACTTC.

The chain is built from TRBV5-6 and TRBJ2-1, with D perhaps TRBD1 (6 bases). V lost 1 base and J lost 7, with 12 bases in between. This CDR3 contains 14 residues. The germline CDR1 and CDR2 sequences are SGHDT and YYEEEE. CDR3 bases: TGTGCCAGCAGCTTGAAAGGTACAGGGAATGAGCAGTTCTTC. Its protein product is CASSLKGTGNEQFF.

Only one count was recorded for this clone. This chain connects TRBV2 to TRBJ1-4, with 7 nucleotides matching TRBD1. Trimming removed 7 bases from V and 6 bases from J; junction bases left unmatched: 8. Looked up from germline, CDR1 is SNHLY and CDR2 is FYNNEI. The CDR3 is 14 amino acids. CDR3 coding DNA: TGTGCCAGCAAAGAAGACAGGGAAGATGAAAAACTGTTTTTT. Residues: CASKEDREDEKLFF.

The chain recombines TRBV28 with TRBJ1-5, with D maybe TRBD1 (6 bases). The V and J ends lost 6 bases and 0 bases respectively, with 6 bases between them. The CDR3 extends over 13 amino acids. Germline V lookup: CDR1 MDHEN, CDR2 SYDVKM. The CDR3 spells CASRQGSNQPQHF. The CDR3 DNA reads TGTGCCAGCAGACAGGGTAGCAATCAGCCCCAGCATTTT. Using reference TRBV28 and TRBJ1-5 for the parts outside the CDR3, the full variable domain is DVKVTQSSRYLVKRTGEKVFLECVQDMDHENMFWYRQDPGLGLRLIYFSYDVKMKEKGDIPEGYSVSREKKERFSLILESASTNQTSMYLCASRQGSNQPQHFGDGTRLSIL.

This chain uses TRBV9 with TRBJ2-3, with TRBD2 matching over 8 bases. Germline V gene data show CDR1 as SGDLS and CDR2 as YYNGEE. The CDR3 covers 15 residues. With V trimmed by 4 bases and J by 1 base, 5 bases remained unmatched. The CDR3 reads CASSLTSARTDTQYF. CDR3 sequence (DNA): TGTGCCAGCAGCCTGACTAGCGCGCGCACAGATACGCAGTATTTT.